These 3 T cell receptor beta chains originate from one sample sequenced in a study of shared T cell receptors in the human thymus. Sequencing used immunoSEQ multiplex PCR; TCRdb keeps in-frame clones, though not all of them. The table records approximately 760,000 clones, roughly 88% of them present only once. The data were also submitted as part of a second study, on human thymus T cells.

Sequences were obtained from thymocytes. The receptors shown here come from a girl under three years old with a congenital heart defect.

This chain uses TRBV29-1 with TRBJ2-3, with a tentative D call TRBD2 (5 bases). This CDR3 region has 16 residues. V lost 8 bases, J lost 0 bases, and 21 bases lay in between. CDR1 and CDR2 (germline): SQVTM, ANQGSEA. For the CDR3, the DNA is TGCAGCTCTGGACTCCCCCACCTTGTTAGCACAGATACGCAGTATTTT. It translates to CSSGLPHLVSTDTQYF.

The chain has TRBV4-1 and TRBJ1-2; 8 bases line up with TRBD1. Trimming took 2 bases from V and 3 from J; bases not matched to a gene: 11. There are 17 residues in the CDR3. The germline gives CDR1 MGHRA, CDR2 YSYEKL. The chain's CDR3 is CASSQQLRDRRYYGYTF. The CDR3 region has the DNA TGCGCCAGCAGCCAACAGTTACGGGACAGGCGTTACTATGGCTACACCTTC.

This clone was found once. J is TRBJ1-2 and V is TRBV7-9; D remains ambiguous. V shed 3 bases and J shed 8 bases, with 13 bases lying between them. This CDR3 contains 13 residues. Germline V gene data show CDR1 as SEHNR and CDR2 as FQNEAQ (reference sequence). The CDR3 sequence: CASSFACGWGYTF. CDR3 nucleotide sequence: TGTGCCAGCAGCTTTGCGTGCGGCTGGGGCTACACCTTC.